Following are 5 T cell receptor beta chains from one sample sequenced in a study of blood T cell repertoires in COVID-19. Produced via immunoSEQ multiplex PCR; TCRdb's table is partial and in-frame only. This sample has just over 250,000 clones; approximately 86% occur once, and the top ten carry roughly 9.8%. Sequenced: peripheral blood. Receptors were obtained from a man aged 40-50 years who had recovered from COVID-19.

This chain connects TRBV18 to TRBJ2-1; D possibly corresponds to TRBD2 (5 bases). Germline CDR1 and CDR2: KGHSH and LQKENI. This CDR3 is built from 12 residues. Trimming took off 6 bases at V and 6 bases at J, with 9 bases between the two ends. The CDR3 loop is CASSNSGNEQFF. CDR3 nucleotide sequence: TGTGCCAGCTCCAACAGCGGCAATGAGCAGTTCTTC.

The chain recombines TRBV27 with TRBJ1-4; 7 nucleotides align to TRBD1. J lost 14 bases, V lost 5 bases, and 11 bases had no gene match. This CDR3 has 13 amino acids. The germline V gene has CDR1 MNHEY and CDR2 SMNVEV (reference sequence). This CDR3 reads CASSDNPGQPLFF. CDR3 sequence (DNA): TGTGCCAGCAGTGACAACCCGGGACAGCCTCTGTTTTTT.

The CDR3 DNA reads as TGTGCCAGCAGAGCTCGCGGCAGGGTGAACACTGAAGCTTTCTTT. The encoded protein is CASRARGRVNTEAFF. The chain links TRBV11-1 to TRBJ1-1, with D tentatively TRBD1 (5 bases). Germline-derived CDR1 and CDR2 are SGHAT and FQDESV (reference sequence). The CDR3 has 15 amino acids. Trimming left V 6 bases short and J 0 bases short, with 14 bases between.

V usage is TRBV19 and J usage is TRBJ2-1; D might be TRBD2 (6 bases). The CDR3 contains 14 residues. The V gene lost 5 bases and the J gene lost 8 bases, with 16 bases spanning the gap. Germline V gene sequence: CDR1 LNHDA, CDR2 SQIVND (reference sequence). DNA for the CDR3: TGTGCCAGTAGTCTTGGACTACTGTACGATGAGCAGTTCTTC. Translated: CASSLGLLYDEQFF.

DNA of the CDR3: TGTGCCAGCAGCTCGGCGGTGGCGGGAGGGCCGATGACCGGGGAGCTGTTTTTT. It translates to CASSSAVAGGPMTGELFF. The V and J genes are TRBV7-2 and TRBJ2-2; 9 nucleotides align to TRBD2. In germline, CDR1 is SGHTA, CDR2 FQGNSA. This CDR3 is 18 amino acids long. J was trimmed by 5 bases and V by 4 bases; bases with no gene match: 14.